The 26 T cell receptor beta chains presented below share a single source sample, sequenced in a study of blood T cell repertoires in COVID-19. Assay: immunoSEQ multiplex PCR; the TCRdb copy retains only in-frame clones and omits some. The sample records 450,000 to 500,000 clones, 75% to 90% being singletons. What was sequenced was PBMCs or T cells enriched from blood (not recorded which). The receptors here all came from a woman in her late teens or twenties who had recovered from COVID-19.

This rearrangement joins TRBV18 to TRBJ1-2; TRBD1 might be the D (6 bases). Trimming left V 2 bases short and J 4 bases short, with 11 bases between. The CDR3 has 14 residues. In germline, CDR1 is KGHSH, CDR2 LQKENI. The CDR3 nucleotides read TGTGCCAGCTCACCAACCAGGGGTGGCTATGGCTACACCTTC. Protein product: CASSPTRGGYGYTF.

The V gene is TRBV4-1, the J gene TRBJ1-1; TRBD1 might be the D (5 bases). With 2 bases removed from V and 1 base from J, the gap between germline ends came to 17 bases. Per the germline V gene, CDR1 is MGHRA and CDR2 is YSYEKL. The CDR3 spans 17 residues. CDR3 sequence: CASSQQGFPSGNTEAFF. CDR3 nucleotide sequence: TGCGCCAGCAGCCAACAGGGATTCCCATCGGGGAACACTGAAGCTTTCTTT.

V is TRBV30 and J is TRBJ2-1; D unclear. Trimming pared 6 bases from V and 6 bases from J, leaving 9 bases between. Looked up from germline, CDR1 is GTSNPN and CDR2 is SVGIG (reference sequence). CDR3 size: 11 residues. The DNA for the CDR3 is TGTGCCTGTACAGTTAGCAATGAGCAGTTCTTC. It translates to CACTVSNEQFF.

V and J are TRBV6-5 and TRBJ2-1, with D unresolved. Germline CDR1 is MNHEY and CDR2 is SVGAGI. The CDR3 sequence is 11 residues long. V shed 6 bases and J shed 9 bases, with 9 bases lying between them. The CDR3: CASRLTSEQFF. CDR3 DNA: TGTGCCAGCAGGCTGACAAGTGAGCAGTTCTTC.

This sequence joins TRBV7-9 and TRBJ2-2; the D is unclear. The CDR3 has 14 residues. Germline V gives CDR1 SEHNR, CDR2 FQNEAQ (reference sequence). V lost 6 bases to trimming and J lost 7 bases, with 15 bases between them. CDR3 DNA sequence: TGTGCCAGCAGGCAAACGCATCCCGGCGGGGAGCTGTTTTTT. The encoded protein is CASRQTHPGGELFF.

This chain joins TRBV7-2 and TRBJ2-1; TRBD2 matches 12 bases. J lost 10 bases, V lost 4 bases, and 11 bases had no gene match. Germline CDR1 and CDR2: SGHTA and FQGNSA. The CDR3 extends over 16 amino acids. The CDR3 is CASSSILAGGPGEQFF. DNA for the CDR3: TGTGCCAGCAGCTCAATACTAGCGGGGGGCCCCGGGGAGCAGTTCTTC. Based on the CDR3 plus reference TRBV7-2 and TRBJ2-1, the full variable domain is GAGVSQSPSNKVTEKGKDVELRCDPISGHTALYWYRQSLGQGLEFLIYFQGNSAPDKSGLPSDRFSAERTGGSVSTLTIQRTQQEDSAVYLCASSSILAGGPGEQFFGPGTRLTVL.

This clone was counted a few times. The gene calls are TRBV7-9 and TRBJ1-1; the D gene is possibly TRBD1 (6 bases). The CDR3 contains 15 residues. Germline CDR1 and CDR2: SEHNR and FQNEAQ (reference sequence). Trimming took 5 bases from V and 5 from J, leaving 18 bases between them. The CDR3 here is CASSPLQGLGTEAFF. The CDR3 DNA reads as TGTGCCAGCAGCCCTCTTCAGGGGTTGGGGACTGAAGCTTTCTTT. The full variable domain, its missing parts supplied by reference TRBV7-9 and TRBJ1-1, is DTGVSQNPRHKITKRGQNVTFRCDPISEHNRLYWYRQTLGQGPEFLTYFQNEAQLEKSRLLSDRFSAERPKGSFSTLEIQRTEQGDSAMYLCASSPLQGLGTEAFFGQGTRLTVV.

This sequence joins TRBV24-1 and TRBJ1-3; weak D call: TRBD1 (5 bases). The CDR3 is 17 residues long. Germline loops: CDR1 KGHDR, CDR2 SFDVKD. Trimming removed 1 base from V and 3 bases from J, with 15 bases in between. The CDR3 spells CATSDFPSLGLGNTIYF. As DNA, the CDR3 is TGTGCCACCAGTGATTTCCCAAGTTTGGGGCTTGGAAACACCATATATTTT.

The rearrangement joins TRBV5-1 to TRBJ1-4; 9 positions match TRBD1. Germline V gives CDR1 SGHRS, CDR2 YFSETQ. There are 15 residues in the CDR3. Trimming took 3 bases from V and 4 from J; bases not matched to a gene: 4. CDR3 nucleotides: TGCGCCAGCAGCTCACAGGGGGCAGATAATGAAAAACTGTTTTTT. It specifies CASSSQGADNEKLFF.

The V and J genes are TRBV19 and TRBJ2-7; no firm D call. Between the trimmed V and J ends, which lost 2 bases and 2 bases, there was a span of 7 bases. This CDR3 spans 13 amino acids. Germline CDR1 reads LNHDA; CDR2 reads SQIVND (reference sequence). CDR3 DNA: TGTGCCAGTAGTATACGCGGCACCTACGAGCAGTACTTC. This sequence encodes CASSIRGTYEQYF.

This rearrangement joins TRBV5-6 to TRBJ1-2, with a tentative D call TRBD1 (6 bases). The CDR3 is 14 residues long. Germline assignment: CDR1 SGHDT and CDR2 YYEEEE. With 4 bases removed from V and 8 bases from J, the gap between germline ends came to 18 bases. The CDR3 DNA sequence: TGTGCCAGCAGCCGAACAGGGATAAGCGAGGGCTACACCTTC. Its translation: CASSRTGISEGYTF.

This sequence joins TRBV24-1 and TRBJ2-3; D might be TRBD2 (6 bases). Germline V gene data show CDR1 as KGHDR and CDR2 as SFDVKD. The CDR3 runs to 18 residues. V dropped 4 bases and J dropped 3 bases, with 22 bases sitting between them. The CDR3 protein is CATSDAGPRESGTDTQYF. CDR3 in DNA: TGTGCCACCAGTGACGCGGGGCCGAGGGAGAGCGGGACAGATACGCAGTATTTT.

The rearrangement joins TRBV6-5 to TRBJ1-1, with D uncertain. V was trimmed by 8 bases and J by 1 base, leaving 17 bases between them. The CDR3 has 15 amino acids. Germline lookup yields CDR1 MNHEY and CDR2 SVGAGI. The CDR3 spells CASWREGLGNTEAFF. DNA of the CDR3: TGTGCCAGCTGGCGTGAGGGCCTCGGGAACACTGAAGCTTTCTTT.

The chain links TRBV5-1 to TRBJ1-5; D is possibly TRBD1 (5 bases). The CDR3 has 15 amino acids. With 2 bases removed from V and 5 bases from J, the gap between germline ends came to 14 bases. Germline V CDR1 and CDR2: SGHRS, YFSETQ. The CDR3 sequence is CASSLSGPGYQPQHF. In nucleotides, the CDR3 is TGCGCCAGCAGCTTATCAGGGCCCGGGTATCAGCCCCAGCATTTT.

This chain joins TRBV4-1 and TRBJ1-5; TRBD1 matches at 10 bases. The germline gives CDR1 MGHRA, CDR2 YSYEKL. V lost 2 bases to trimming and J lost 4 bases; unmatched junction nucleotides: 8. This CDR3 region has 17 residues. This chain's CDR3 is CASSQLFGQGGNQPQHF. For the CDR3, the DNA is TGCGCCAGCAGCCAACTCTTTGGACAGGGGGGGAATCAGCCCCAGCATTTT.

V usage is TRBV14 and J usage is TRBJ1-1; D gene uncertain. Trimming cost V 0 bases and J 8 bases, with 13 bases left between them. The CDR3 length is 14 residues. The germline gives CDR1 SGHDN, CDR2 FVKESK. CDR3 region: CASSQEDTMTEAFF. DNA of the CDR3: TGTGCCAGCAGCCAAGAAGACACCATGACAGAAGCTTTCTTT. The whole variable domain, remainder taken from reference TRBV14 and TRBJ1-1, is EAGVTQFPSHSVIEKGQTVTLRCDPISGHDNLYWYRRVMGKEIKFLLHFVKESKQDESGMPNNRFLAERTGGTYSTLKVQPAELEDSGVYFCASSQEDTMTEAFFGQGTRLTVV.

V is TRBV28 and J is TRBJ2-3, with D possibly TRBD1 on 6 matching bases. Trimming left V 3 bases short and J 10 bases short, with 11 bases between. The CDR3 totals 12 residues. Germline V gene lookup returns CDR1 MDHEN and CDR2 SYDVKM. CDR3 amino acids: CASSFVRGSQYF. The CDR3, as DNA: TGTGCCAGCAGTTTCGTCAGGGGATCGCAGTATTTT.

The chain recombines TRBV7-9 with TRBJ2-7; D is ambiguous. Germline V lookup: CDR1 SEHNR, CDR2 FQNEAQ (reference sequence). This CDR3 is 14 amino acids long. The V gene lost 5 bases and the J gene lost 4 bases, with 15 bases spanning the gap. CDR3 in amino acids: CASSPSTAWYEQYF. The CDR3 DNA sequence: TGTGCCAGCAGCCCCTCGACTGCGTGGTACGAGCAGTACTTC.

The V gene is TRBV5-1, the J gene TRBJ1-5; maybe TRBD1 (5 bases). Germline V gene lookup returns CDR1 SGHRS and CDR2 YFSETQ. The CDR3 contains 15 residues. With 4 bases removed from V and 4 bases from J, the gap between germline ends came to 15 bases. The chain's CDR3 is CASSPAGTPNQPQHF. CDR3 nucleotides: TGCGCCAGCAGCCCGGCGGGGACTCCAAATCAGCCCCAGCATTTT.

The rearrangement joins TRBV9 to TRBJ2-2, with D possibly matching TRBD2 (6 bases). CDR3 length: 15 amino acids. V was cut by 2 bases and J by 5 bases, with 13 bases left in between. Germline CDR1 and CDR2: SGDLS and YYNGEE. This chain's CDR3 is CASSVAGTRTGELFF. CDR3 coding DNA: TGTGCCAGCAGCGTGGCGGGGACGCGGACCGGGGAGCTGTTTTTT.

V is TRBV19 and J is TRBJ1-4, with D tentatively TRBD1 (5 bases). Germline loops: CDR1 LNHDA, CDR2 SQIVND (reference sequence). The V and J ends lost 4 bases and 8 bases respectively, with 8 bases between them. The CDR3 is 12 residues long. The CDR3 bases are TGTGCCAGTAGTAGGGACTGGGAAAAACTGTTTTTT. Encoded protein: CASSRDWEKLFF.

The CDR3 DNA reads TGCGCCAGCAGCTTGGCCGGGGGGATCCGCTCACCCCTCCACTTT. It yields the protein CASSLAGGIRSPLHF. This sequence joins TRBV5-1 and TRBJ1-6; weak D call: TRBD1 (5 bases). This CDR3 spans 15 amino acids. The V end lost 0 bases, the J end lost 10 bases, and 14 bases lay between the germline ends. Germline values: CDR1 SGHRS, CDR2 YFSETQ.

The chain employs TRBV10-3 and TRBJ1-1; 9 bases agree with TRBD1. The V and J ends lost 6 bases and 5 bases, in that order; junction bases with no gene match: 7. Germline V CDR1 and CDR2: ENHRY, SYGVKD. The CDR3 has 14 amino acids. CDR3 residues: CAIRVQGAITEAFF. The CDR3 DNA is TGTGCCATCAGAGTACAGGGGGCTATAACTGAAGCTTTCTTT.

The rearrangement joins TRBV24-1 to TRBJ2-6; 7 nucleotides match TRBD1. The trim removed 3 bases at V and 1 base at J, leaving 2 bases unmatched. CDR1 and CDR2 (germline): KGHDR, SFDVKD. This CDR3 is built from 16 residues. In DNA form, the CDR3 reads TGTGCCACCAGTGATCCGACAGGGTCTGGGGCCAACGTCCTGACTTTC. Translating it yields CATSDPTGSGANVLTF.

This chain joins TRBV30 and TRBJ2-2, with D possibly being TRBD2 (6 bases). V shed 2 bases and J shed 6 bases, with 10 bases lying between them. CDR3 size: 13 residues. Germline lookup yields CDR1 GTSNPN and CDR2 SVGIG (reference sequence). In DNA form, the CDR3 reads TGTGCCTGGAGTAAATCGGGAGCCGGGGAGCTGTTTTTT. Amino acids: CAWSKSGAGELFF.

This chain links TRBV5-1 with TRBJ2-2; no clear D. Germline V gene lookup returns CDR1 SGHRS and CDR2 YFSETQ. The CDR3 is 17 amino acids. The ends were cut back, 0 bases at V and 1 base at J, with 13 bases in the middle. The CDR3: CASSLVAGSLNTGELFF. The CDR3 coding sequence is TGCGCCAGCAGCTTGGTGGCAGGTTCCCTGAACACCGGGGAGCTGTTTTTT. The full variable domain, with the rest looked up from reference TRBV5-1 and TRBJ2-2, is KAGVTQTPRYLIKTRGQQVTLSCSPISGHRSVSWYQQTPGQGLQFLFEYFSETQRNKGNFPGRFSGRQFSNSRSEMNVSTLELGDSALYLCASSLVAGSLNTGELFFGEGSRLTVL.